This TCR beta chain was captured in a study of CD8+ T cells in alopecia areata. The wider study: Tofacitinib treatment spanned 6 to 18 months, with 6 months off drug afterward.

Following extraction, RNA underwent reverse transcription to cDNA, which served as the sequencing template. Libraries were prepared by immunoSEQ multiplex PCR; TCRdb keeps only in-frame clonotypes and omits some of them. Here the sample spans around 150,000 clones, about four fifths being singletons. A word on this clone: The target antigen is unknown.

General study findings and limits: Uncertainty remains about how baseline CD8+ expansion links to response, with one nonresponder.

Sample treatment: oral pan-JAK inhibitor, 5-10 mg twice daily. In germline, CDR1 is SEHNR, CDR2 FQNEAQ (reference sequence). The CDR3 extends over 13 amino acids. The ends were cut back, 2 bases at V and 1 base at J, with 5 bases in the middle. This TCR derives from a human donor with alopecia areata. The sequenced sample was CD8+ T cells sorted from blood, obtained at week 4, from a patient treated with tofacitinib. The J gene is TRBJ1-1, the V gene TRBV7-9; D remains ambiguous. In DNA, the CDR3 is TGTGCCAGCAGCTTAACAGCGAACACTGAAGCTTTCTTT. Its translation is CASSLTANTEAFF.